The clone carrying this T cell receptor beta chain has more than one count but fewer than ten. The sample belongs to a study of T-cell reconstitution after alpha-beta-depleted transplantation in children. Unique molecular identifiers were built into the TCRbeta library. Each CDR3 protein is one row after TCRdb ran MiXCR on the PCR reads. This sample carries a few hundred thousand distinct CDR3 sequences, around 20% of them seen once, and the ten largest clones take 3.3%. This TCR was sampled from a human donor who donated a stem cell graft to a child with acute lymphoblastic leukemia. This specimen consisted of PBMCs from the stem cell graft donor, obtained from the stem cell graft.

In DNA, the CDR3 is TGTGCCAGCAGCTTAGTATCGGCGGACTCCTACAATGAGCAGTTCTTC. This codes for CASSLVSADSYNEQFF. This chain links TRBV7-8 with TRBJ2-1; D is undetermined. Deletions cut 1 base from V and 0 bases from J, with 10 bases between. This CDR3 is built from 16 residues. Looked up from germline, CDR1 is SGHVS and CDR2 is FQNEAQ.